These T cell receptor beta chains were read from a single sample in a study of early T cells in non-severe SARS-CoV-2 infection. Via MiXCR, TCRdb re-called the 5' RACE reads, giving one row per CDR3 protein. The sample lists tens of thousands of distinct CDR3 sequences, 9% to 15% occurring once. Sequenced input: whole blood. These receptors originate from an adult who was a healthcare worker with PCR-confirmed SARS-CoV-2 infection or an uninfected control (not recorded which). Both conserved end residues are part of each CDR3. Fields, in order: CDR3 DNA, CDR3 protein, V gene, clone size, J gene, D gene. A D gene is named only where the DNA matches it firmly. Part of the rows lack a size; the others show once, few, many or a class for expanded clones.

TGTGCCAGCAGTTACTCACGCCCCAGCGGGGGAAACACCGGGGAGCTGTTTTTT | CASSYSRPSGGNTGELFF | TRBV6-6 | few | TRBJ2-2 | TRBD2
TGTGCTAGTGGTTTGGTACTTCCAGGGGGTAGGAATCAGCCCCAGCATTTT | CASGLVLPGGRNQPQHF | TRBV12-5 | NA | TRBJ1-5 | TRBD1
TGCAGTGCTCCGGACAGGGGAAACGAGCAGTACTTC | CSAPDRGNEQYF | TRBV20-1 | NA | TRBJ2-7 | TRBD1
TGTGCCAGCAGTTACCAACTGTGGGGGTCTGGAAACACCATATATTTT | CASSYQLWGSGNTIYF | TRBV6-5 | NA | TRBJ1-3 | NA
TGTGCCAGCGCTGAAGGGACAAAGTCTACTGAAGCTTTCTTT | CASAEGTKSTEAFF | TRBV12-3/TRBV12-4 | many | TRBJ1-1 | NA
TGTGCCAGCAGCTTGGACACCGACTCAGATACGCAGTATTTT | CASSLDTDSDTQYF | TRBV5-6 | few | TRBJ2-3 | NA
TGTGCCAGCTTCGCAACAGGGGCAACTAATGAAAAACTGTTTTTT | CASFATGATNEKLFF | TRBV18 | NA | TRBJ1-4 | TRBD1
TGTGCCAGCAGTTTTGGCCCCGGGAGAGGGCAGCCCCAGCATTTT | CASSFGPGRGQPQHF | TRBV12-3/TRBV12-4 | few | TRBJ1-5 | NA
TGCAGTGCTAGAGACAGGGCCTACGAGCAGTACTTC | CSARDRAYEQYF | TRBV20-1 | many | TRBJ2-7 | NA
TGTGCCAGCAGCTTAACAGGGACTGGAAACACCATATATTTT | CASSLTGTGNTIYF | TRBV5-5 | few | TRBJ1-3 | NA
TGTGCCAGCAGCTTAGCCCGTTACACAGATACGCAGTATTTT | CASSLARYTDTQYF | TRBV11-2 | few | TRBJ2-3 | NA
TGTGCCAGCAGCGGCCTTTTAGGAGCGTACACTGAAGCTTTCTTT | CASSGLLGAYTEAFF | TRBV9 | few | TRBJ1-1 | NA
TGTGCCAGCAGTTCAGGACAGGGTGCCACAGATACGCAGTATTTT | CASSSGQGATDTQYF | TRBV6-2/TRBV6-3 | few | TRBJ2-3 | TRBD1
TGTGCCAGCAGTGTGACTAGGGGCGCACCAGGAGAGACCCAGTACTTC | CASSVTRGAPGETQYF | TRBV25-1 | many | TRBJ2-5 | NA
TGTGCCAGCAGTGATTCTGGCCGAATGAACACTGAAGCTTTCTTT | CASSDSGRMNTEAFF | TRBV6-1 | few | TRBJ1-1 | NA
TGCAGTGCTTCGGGGGGAGATGAGCAGTTCTTC | CSASGGDEQFF | TRBV29-1 | many | TRBJ2-1 | TRBD2
TGTGCCAGCAGAGACTTCGGGGGGCCCGTCTACGAGCAGTACTTC | CASRDFGGPVYEQYF | TRBV28 | many | TRBJ2-7 | NA
TGTGCCAGCAGCCGAACACCGGGACTTCGATCCGGCTATGGCTACACCTTC | CASSRTPGLRSGYGYTF | TRBV7-3 | few | TRBJ1-2 | NA
TGTGCCAGCAGGTTGATAGCGGGGGGGGTCTCCGGCGCAGATACGCAGTATTTT | CASRLIAGGVSGADTQYF | TRBV11-2 | many | TRBJ2-3 | TRBD2
TGTGCCAGCAGTTTTGAGTACGAGCAGTACTTC | CASSFEYEQYF | TRBV12-3/TRBV12-4 | NA | TRBJ2-7 | NA
TGTGCCAGCATGCGAAATACAGGGAGGAGGAATGAGCAGTTCTTC | CASMRNTGRRNEQFF | TRBV6-5 | once | TRBJ2-1 | NA
TGTGCTAGCAGCTCCGGACAGGGCGCGGCAGATACGCAGTATTTT | CASSSGQGAADTQYF | TRBV7-7 | NA | TRBJ2-3 | TRBD1
TGTGCCAGCAGCCGCAACTATGGCTACACCTTC | CASSRNYGYTF | TRBV12-3/TRBV12-4 | NA | TRBJ1-2 | NA
TGTGCCAGCAGCTTAGAGGCTAGGTCTTCCGATACGCAGTATTTT | CASSLEARSSDTQYF | TRBV7-2 | few | TRBJ2-3 | NA
TGCAGTGCTAGCGGGGGCAGTTACAATGAGCAGTTCTTC | CSASGGSYNEQFF | TRBV20-1 | many | TRBJ2-1 | NA
TGTGCCAGCAGCTTAGAGAGTAGGCAGGGAAGGAATGAGCAGTTCTTC | CASSLESRQGRNEQFF | TRBV11-3 | NA | TRBJ2-1 | NA
TGTGCCAGCAGCAAGGGGACAGGGGGTCAGCCCCAGCATTTT | CASSKGTGGQPQHF | TRBV6-2/TRBV6-3 | NA | TRBJ1-5 | TRBD1
TGCGCCAGCAGCTCGCCCAAGGTGGATATGACAGCGAGCTCTGGGGCCAACGTCCTGACTTTC | CASSSPKVDMTASSGANVLTF | TRBV5-1 | many | TRBJ2-6 | NA
TGTGCCAGCAGCCAAGGGGGGGATGGGAACACTGAAGCTTTCTTT | CASSQGGDGNTEAFF | TRBV3-1 | few | TRBJ1-1 | NA
TGTGCCAGCTCACCAACACAGGGGGCTCCCAGCTATGGCTACACCTTC | CASSPTQGAPSYGYTF | TRBV18 | NA | TRBJ1-2 | TRBD1
TGTGCCAGCACCCTCGACGGCTACTATAGCTACACCTTC | CASTLDGYYSYTF | TRBV6-2/TRBV6-3 | NA | TRBJ1-2 | NA
TGTGCCACCGTAGCAGCCGGACAGGGTGGCTCCTACTATGGGGAGCAGTACTTC | CATVAAGQGGSYYGEQYF | TRBV6-1 | many | TRBJ2-7 | TRBD1
TGTGCCAGCAGTTTAAGCCCCGCCGAGCAGTTCTTC | CASSLSPAEQFF | TRBV12-3/TRBV12-4 | NA | TRBJ2-1 | NA
TGTGCCAGCAATATACACCGAATTCCCAACTATGGCTACACCTTC | CASNIHRIPNYGYTF | TRBV2 | NA | TRBJ1-2 | NA
TGTGCCAGCTCACCTATGGGGGCAAATGAGCAGTTCTTC | CASSPMGANEQFF | TRBV18 | few | TRBJ2-1 | NA